A single sample is the source of the 20 T cell receptor beta chains below, sequenced in a study of cytomegalovirus exposure and HLA in healthy donors. The PCR employed 60 Vbeta primers together with 13 Jbeta primers. Sequenced by immunoSEQ multiplex PCR; TCRdb stores in-frame clones only, minus some. This sample lists tens of thousands of clones; its ten largest clones have less than 6%. The specimen sequenced was PBMCs. These receptors were collected from a female donor in good health and CMV-seronegative.

The chain links TRBV19 to TRBJ1-1; no clear D. The CDR3 loop spans 12 amino acids. The germline V gene has CDR1 LNHDA and CDR2 SQIVND (reference sequence). V was cut by 3 bases and J by 1 base, with 3 bases left in between. CDR3 bases: TGTGCCAGTAGTATTCGGAACACTGAAGCTTTCTTT. It codes for CASSIRNTEAFF.

This rearrangement joins TRBV4-1 to TRBJ1-4, with D perhaps TRBD1 (5 bases). V dropped 4 bases and J dropped 8 bases, with 11 bases sitting between them. This CDR3 has 13 residues. CDR1 is MGHRA, CDR2 YSYEKL, per germline. The CDR3 here is CASSPIRGEKLFF. CDR3 in DNA: TGCGCCAGCAGCCCAATTAGGGGAGAAAAACTGTTTTTT.

This clone is classed as medium-sized (0.01 to 0.1%) by frequency. The rearrangement joins TRBV6-6 to TRBJ2-1; 8 bases agree with TRBD2. With 4 bases clipped from V and 6 bases from J, the junction kept 5 bases outside the gene matches. Germline values: CDR1 MNHNY, CDR2 SVGAGI (reference sequence). The CDR3 sequence is 14 residues long. CDR3 amino acids: CASSLRGAGNEQFF. DNA of the CDR3: TGTGCCAGCAGTTTGCGGGGGGCAGGCAATGAGCAGTTCTTC.

This rearrangement joins TRBV10-3 to TRBJ2-1, with a possible D match to TRBD1 (5 bases). With 4 bases removed from V and 0 bases from J, the gap between germline ends came to 10 bases. The CDR3 totals 15 residues. Germline V CDR1 and CDR2: ENHRY, SYGVKD. The CDR3 DNA follows: TGTGCCATCAGTGGAACAGGCCGCTCCTACAATGAGCAGTTCTTC. Translating it yields CAISGTGRSYNEQFF.

The CDR3 DNA reads TGTGCCAGTAGGGACAGCCCTTCCTACGAGCAGTACTTC. It specifies CASRDSPSYEQYF. This chain links TRBV19 with TRBJ2-7, with D possibly TRBD1 on 6 matching bases. The CDR3 spans 13 residues. V shed 6 bases and J shed 1 base, with 10 bases lying between them. CDR1 is LNHDA, CDR2 SQIVND, per germline (reference sequence).

The chain has TRBV6-5 and TRBJ1-1, with TRBD1 as a possible D gene (6 bases). Germline V lookup: CDR1 MNHEY, CDR2 SVGAGI. This CDR3 spans 13 amino acids. V lost 5 bases, J lost 8 bases, and 15 bases lay in between. As DNA, the CDR3 is TGTGCCAGCAGTAAACCCGGGACATTCGAAGCTTTCTTT. Its translation: CASSKPGTFEAFF.

V gene TRBV5-6 combines with J gene TRBJ1-2; possibly TRBD1 for D (5 bases). The CDR3 totals 15 residues. V lost 3 bases and J 2 bases, leaving 14 bases between the germline ends. Germline CDR1 reads SGHDT; CDR2 reads YYEEEE. DNA for the CDR3: TGTGCCAGCAGCTGGCGGGGGACGCGGAACTATGGCTACACCTTC. Translated, it gives CASSWRGTRNYGYTF.

The rearrangement joins TRBV5-4 to TRBJ2-1; D might be TRBD2 (6 bases). The length of the CDR3 is 14 residues. The V gene's germline CDR1 is SGHNT and CDR2 YYREEE (reference sequence). Trimming left V 4 bases short and J 6 bases short, with 14 bases between. The CDR3 sequence is CASSLRLGGNEQFF. CDR3 DNA sequence: TGTGCCAGCAGCCTGCGTTTGGGGGGCAATGAGCAGTTCTTC.

V gene TRBV28 combines with J gene TRBJ2-1, with D possibly matching TRBD1 (6 bases). The CDR3 runs to 16 residues. The germline CDR1 and CDR2 sequences are MDHEN and SYDVKM. The V end was cut by 7 bases, the J end by 3 bases, with 19 bases between. This chain's CDR3 is CASTTNRDTYYNEQFF. The CDR3 bases are TGTGCCAGCACCACCAACCGGGACACCTACTACAATGAGCAGTTCTTC.

V is TRBV11-3 and J is TRBJ1-1; D gene uncertain. Trimming took 4 bases from V and 5 from J, leaving 11 bases between them. This CDR3 contains 13 residues. The germline gives CDR1 SGHNT, CDR2 YENEEA. This CDR3 is CASSSFRGTEAFF. The CDR3, as DNA: TGTGCCAGCAGCTCTTTTAGAGGGACTGAAGCTTTCTTT. The full variable domain, with the rest looked up from reference TRBV11-3 and TRBJ1-1, is EAGVVQSPRYKIIEKKQPVAFWCNPISGHNTLYWYLQNLGQGPELLIRYENEEAVDDSQLPKDRFSAERLKGVDSTLKIQPAELGDSAVYLCASSSFRGTEAFFGQGTRLTVV.

The chain employs TRBV28 and TRBJ1-5; D is unresolved. Germline V CDR1 and CDR2: MDHEN, SYDVKM. V lost 5 bases, J lost 1 base, and 18 bases lay in between. The CDR3 totals 17 residues. CDR3 protein: CASSPWASTRSNQPQHF. CDR3 nucleotide sequence: TGTGCCAGCAGTCCCTGGGCATCCACAAGGAGCAATCAGCCCCAGCATTTT.

J is TRBJ1-3 and V is TRBV5-6; 7 bases are a match to TRBD1. The CDR3 has 14 amino acids. Germline CDR1 SGHDT, CDR2 YYEEEE. Trimming cost V 4 bases and J 4 bases; bases outside gene matches: 5. The CDR3 nucleotides are TGTGCCAGCAGCAAACCGGGACAGGGAAACACCATATATTTT. Protein sequence: CASSKPGQGNTIYF.

V and J are TRBV11-3 and TRBJ1-6, with 8 bases lining up with TRBD1. V shed 0 bases and J 10 bases; nucleotides not matched to a gene: 11. The germline V gene encodes CDR1 SGHNT and CDR2 YENEEA. CDR3 length: 17 residues. The CDR3 protein is CASSLDSGDRGGSPLHF. CDR3 in DNA: TGTGCCAGCAGCTTAGATTCCGGCGACAGGGGTGGCTCACCCCTCCACTTT.

This chain uses TRBV27 with TRBJ2-7; TRBD2 aligns across 12 bases. This CDR3 is built from 15 residues. After removal of 5 bases from V and 6 bases from J, the junction contained 8 bases not matched to a gene. Germline values: CDR1 MNHEY, CDR2 SMNVEV (reference sequence). The DNA for the CDR3 is TGTGCCAGCAGTACGACTAGCGGGGGACTTAGCGAGCAGTACTTC. Translation: CASSTTSGGLSEQYF.

The chain has TRBV19 and TRBJ1-2; D is ambiguous. V lost 1 base to trimming and J lost 6 bases, with 6 bases between them. The CDR3 has 12 residues. CDR1 LNHDA and CDR2 SQIVND come from the germline V gene (reference sequence). CDR3 in amino acids: CASSIGSDGYTF. CDR3 nucleotide sequence: TGTGCCAGTAGTATAGGGAGTGATGGCTACACCTTC.

The chain combines TRBV30 with TRBJ2-5; possibly TRBD2 for D (6 bases). This CDR3 has 16 amino acids. Germline V gene lookup returns CDR1 GTSNPN and CDR2 SVGIG (reference sequence). The V and J ends lost 1 base and 4 bases respectively, with 19 bases between them. The DNA of the CDR3 is TGTGCCTGGAGTGCACTAAGCCTTAGCGGAGGAGAGACCCAGTACTTC. Its protein product is CAWSALSLSGGETQYF.

The V and J genes are TRBV15 and TRBJ2-5, with a weak D call TRBD2 (5 bases). Germline V gives CDR1 LNHNV, CDR2 YYDKDF (reference sequence). The CDR3 runs to 18 residues. The V gene lost 1 base and the J gene lost 3 bases, with 21 bases spanning the gap. CDR3 in DNA: TGTGCCACCAGCAGAGGTAGACGGACTCACGCTATTGAAGAGACCCAGTACTTC. Translating gives CATSRGRRTHAIEETQYF.

This chain connects TRBV29-1 to TRBJ2-2; D perhaps matches TRBD2 (6 bases). Germline CDR1 is SQVTM and CDR2 is ANQGSEA. V was shortened by 7 bases and J by 6 bases, with 15 bases between the two germline ends. This CDR3 contains 13 residues. This CDR3 is CSAARGRAGELFF. The CDR3 nucleotides read TGCAGCGCTGCGCGGGGTCGGGCCGGGGAGCTGTTTTTT.

The chain links TRBV11-2 to TRBJ2-7, with D maybe TRBD1 (6 bases). Germline V CDR1 and CDR2: SGHAT, FQNNGV. The CDR3 is 14 amino acids. Trimming cost V 6 bases and J 1 base, with 13 bases left between them. CDR3 bases: TGTGCCAGCAGGAACACAGGGAGATCCTACGAGCAGTACTTC. Protein sequence: CASRNTGRSYEQYF.

This clone registers medium-sized (0.01 to 0.1%) by frequency. The chain combines TRBV10-3 with TRBJ2-7; tentatively, D is TRBD1 (5 bases). CDR3 size: 14 residues. CDR1 and CDR2 from the germline V gene are ENHRY and SYGVKD. V lost 0 bases and J lost 3, with 9 bases in between. The CDR3, as DNA: TGTGCCATCAGTGAGTCGTCGCAGGGCTACGAGCAGTACTTC. This translates into CAISESSQGYEQYF.